This T cell receptor (beta chain) was profiled in a study of blood T cells in healthy people across ages. Comments on this clonotype: Its antigen is currently unknown.

General study results and limits: Percentage of naive T cells showed a strong correlation with TCR beta diversity.

Combining a sample-barcoded 5' primer with a J-beta primer mix, a second PCR ran for about 7 to 12 cycles. TCRdb re-analysed the 5' RACE reads in MiXCR, keeping a single row per CDR3 protein. The data show 1.5 million to 2 million distinct CDR3 sequences, more than 35% seen once. V was clipped by 2 bases and J by 1 base, with 8 bases between them. Looked up from germline, CDR1 is SQVTM and CDR2 is ANQGSEA. The CDR3 has 13 residues. Sample: blood. The V call is TRBV29-1, the J call TRBJ2-5; no definite D call. This TCR derives from a human donor in good health. CDR3 DNA: TGCAGCGTTGAATACCTTAGCCAAGAGACCCAGTACTTC. This codes for CSVEYLSQETQYF. The variable domain in full, completed from reference TRBV29-1 and TRBJ2-5, reads SAVISQKPSRDICQRGTSLTIQCQVDSQVTMMFWYRQQPGQSLTLIATANQGSEATYESGFVIDKFPISRPNLTFSTLTVSNMSPEDSSIYLCSVEYLSQETQYFGPGTRLLVL.